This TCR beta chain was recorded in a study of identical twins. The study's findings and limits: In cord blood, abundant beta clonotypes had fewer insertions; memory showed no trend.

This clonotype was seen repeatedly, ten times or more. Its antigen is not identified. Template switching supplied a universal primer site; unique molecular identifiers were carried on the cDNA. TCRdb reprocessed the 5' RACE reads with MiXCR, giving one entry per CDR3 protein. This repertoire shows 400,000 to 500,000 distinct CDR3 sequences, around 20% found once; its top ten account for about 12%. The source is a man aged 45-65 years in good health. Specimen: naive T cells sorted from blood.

The DNA of the CDR3 is TGCAGTGCTAGAGATATCCAACTAGGGACTAGCCGGGAGACCCAGTACTTC. It is translated as CSARDIQLGTSRETQYF. The chain links TRBV20-1 to TRBJ2-5; 9 nucleotides agree with TRBD2. The CDR3 consists of 17 residues. Germline CDR1 and CDR2: DFQATT and SNEGSKA (reference sequence). J gave up 5 bases and V 0 bases, and 13 bases lay outside the gene matches.